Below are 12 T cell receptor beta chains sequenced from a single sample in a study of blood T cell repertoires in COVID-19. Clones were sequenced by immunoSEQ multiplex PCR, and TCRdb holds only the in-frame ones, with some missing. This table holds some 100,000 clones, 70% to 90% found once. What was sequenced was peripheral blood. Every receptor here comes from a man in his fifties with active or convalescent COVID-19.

CDR3 loop: CASSSGQGDAYEQYF. The CDR3 nucleotides are TGTGCCAGCAGTTCTGGGCAGGGGGACGCCTACGAGCAGTACTTC. The chain combines TRBV28 with TRBJ2-7, with TRBD1 matching over 7 bases. CDR3 length: 15 residues. The V segment lost 4 bases and the J segment 2 bases; nucleotides outside the gene matches: 8. Germline V gene sequence: CDR1 MDHEN, CDR2 SYDVKM.

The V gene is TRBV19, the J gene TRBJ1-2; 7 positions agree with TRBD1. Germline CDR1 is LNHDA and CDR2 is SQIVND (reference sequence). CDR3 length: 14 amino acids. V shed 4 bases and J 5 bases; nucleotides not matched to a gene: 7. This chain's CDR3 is CASSTNQGVYGYTF. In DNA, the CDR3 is TGTGCCAGTAGTACAAATCAGGGGGTTTATGGCTACACCTTC.

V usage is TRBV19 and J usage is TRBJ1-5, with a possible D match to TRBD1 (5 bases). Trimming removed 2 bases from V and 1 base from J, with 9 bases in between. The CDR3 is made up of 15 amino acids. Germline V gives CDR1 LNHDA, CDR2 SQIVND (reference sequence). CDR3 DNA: TGTGCCAGTAGTATAAGGGGCGCGAGCAATCAGCCCCAGCATTTT. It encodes CASSIRGASNQPQHF.

CDR3 amino acids: CASSYSSRQYTEAFF. Written as DNA, the CDR3 is TGTGCCAGCAGTTACTCCAGTCGACAGTACACTGAAGCTTTCTTT. This rearrangement joins TRBV6-5 to TRBJ1-1, with D maybe TRBD1 (5 bases). Looked up from germline, CDR1 is MNHEY and CDR2 is SVGAGI. V shed 0 bases and J shed 3 bases, with 11 bases lying between them. The CDR3 has 15 amino acids.

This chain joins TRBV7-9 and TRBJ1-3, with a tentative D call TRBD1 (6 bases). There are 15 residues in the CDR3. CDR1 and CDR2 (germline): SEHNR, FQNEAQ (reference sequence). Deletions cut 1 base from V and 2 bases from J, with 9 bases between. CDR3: CASSLGAGAGNTIYF. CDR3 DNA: TGTGCCAGCAGCTTAGGGGCAGGGGCTGGAAACACCATATATTTT. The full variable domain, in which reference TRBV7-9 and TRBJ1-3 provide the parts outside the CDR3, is DTGVSQNPRHKITKRGQNVTFRCDPISEHNRLYWYRQTLGQGPEFLTYFQNEAQLEKSRLLSDRFSAERPKGSFSTLEIQRTEQGDSAMYLCASSLGAGAGNTIYFGEGSWLTVV.

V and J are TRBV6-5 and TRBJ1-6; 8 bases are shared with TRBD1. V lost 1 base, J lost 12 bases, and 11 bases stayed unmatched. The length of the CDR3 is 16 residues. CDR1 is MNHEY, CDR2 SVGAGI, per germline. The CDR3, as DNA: TGTGCCAGCAGTTACTTCGGGACAGGAGGAAACAAACCCCTCCACTTT. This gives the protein CASSYFGTGGNKPLHF.

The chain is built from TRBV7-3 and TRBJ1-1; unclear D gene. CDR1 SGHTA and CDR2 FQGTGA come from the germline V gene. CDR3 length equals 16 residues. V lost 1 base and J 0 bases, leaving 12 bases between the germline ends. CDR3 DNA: TGTGCCAGCAGCTTAAGGGGAGCGGGAGTGAACACTGAAGCTTTCTTT. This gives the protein CASSLRGAGVNTEAFF.

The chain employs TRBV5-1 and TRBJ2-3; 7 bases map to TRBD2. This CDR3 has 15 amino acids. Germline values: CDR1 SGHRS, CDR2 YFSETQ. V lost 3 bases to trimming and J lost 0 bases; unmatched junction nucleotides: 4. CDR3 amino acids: CASSSGLRSTDTQYF. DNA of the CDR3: TGCGCCAGCAGCTCGGGACTAAGAAGCACAGATACGCAGTATTTT.

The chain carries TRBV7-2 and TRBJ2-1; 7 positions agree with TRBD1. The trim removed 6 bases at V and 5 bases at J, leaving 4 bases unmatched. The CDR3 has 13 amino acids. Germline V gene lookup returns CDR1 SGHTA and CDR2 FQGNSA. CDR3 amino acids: CASRPGTDNEQFF. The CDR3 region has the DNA TGTGCCAGCAGACCCGGGACAGACAATGAGCAGTTCTTC.

CDR3 nucleotides: TGTGCCAGCAGCTTACTCAACGGGGGGGCAGATACGCAGTATTTT. The encoded protein is CASSLLNGGADTQYF. The J gene is TRBJ2-3, the V gene TRBV7-8; 8 bases line up with TRBD2. The germline CDR1 and CDR2 sequences are SGHVS and FQNEAQ. CDR3 length: 15 amino acids. The ends lost 2 bases at V and 4 bases at J; junction bases unmatched: 5.

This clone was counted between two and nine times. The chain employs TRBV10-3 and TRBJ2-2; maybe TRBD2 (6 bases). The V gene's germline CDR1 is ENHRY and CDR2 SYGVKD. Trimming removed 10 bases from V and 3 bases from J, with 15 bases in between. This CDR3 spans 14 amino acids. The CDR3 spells CATQWREYTGELFF. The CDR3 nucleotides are TGTGCCACCCAGTGGAGGGAGTACACCGGGGAGCTGTTTTTT.

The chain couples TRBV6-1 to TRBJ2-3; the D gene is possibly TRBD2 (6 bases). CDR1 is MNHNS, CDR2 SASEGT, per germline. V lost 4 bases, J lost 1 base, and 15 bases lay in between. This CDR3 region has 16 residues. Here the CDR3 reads CASSVPRDSRTDTQYF. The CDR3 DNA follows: TGTGCCAGCAGTGTACCCCGGGACTCTCGCACAGATACGCAGTATTTT.